This T cell receptor (beta chain) was recorded in a study of cytotoxic CD8 clonotypes in ibrutinib-treated CLL. As for the study in general: Enrolment comprised approximately 10 relapsed/refractory and over 14 treatment-naive patients; roughly 18 were IGHV unmutated.

The intended depth for sequencing was 1 in 200,000 to 1 in 1 million T cells. TCRdb's copy holds only in-frame clones and misses some; the assay was immunoSEQ multiplex PCR. This table has fewer than 90,000 clones, around two thirds appearing once. The CDR3 sequence is 14 residues long. The V gene lost 0 bases and the J gene lost 4 bases, with 7 bases spanning the gap. Germline V gene sequence: CDR1 SGHRS, CDR2 YFSETQ. This clone has a single count. The sequence was collected from a human donor with chronic lymphocytic leukemia. This material consisted of PBMCs, taken after 12 months of ibrutinib treatment. The V gene is TRBV5-1, the J gene TRBJ2-2; a possible D gene is TRBD2 (5 bases). The CDR3 sequence is CASSLDGGTGELFF. DNA for the CDR3: TGCGCCAGCAGCTTGGACGGAGGCACCGGGGAGCTGTTTTTT.